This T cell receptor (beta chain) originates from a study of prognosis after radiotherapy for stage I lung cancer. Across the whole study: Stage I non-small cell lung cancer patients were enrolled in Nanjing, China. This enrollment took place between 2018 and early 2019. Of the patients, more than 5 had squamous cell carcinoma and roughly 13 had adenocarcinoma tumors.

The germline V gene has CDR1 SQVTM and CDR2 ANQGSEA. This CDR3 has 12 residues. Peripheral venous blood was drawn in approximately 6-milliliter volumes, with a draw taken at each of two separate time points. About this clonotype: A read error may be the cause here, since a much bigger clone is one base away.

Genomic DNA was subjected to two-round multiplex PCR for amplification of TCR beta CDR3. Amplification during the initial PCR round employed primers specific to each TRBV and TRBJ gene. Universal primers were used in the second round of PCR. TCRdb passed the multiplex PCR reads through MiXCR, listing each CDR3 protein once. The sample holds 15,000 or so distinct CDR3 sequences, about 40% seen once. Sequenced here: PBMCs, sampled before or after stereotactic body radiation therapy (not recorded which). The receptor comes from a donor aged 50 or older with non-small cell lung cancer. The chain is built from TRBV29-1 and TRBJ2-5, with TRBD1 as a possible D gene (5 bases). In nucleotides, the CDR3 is TGCAGCGCTCCGCAGGGTGGAGAGACCCATTACTTC. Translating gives CSAPQGGETHYF.